The T cell receptor (beta chain) under discussion was sequenced for a study of shared clonotypes between healthy human individuals (dated by TCRdb to about 2020). The study in broad terms: The cohort comprised two women and a few men aged 18 to 49 years. For each donor, CD4 naive and CD4 memory were each run on three plates, CD8 naive on two plates, and CD8 memory on one plate. Different laboratories and diverse techniques were used to prepare libraries and sequence TCR repertoires, to increase sequencing depth and limit assay-specific biases. Each donor's leukapheresis produced roughly between roughly 0.85 and 9.5 billion PBMCs. To estimate repertoire size and how much clonotypes are shared between individuals, the study performed deep sequencing of blood TCR repertoires from about five healthy adults.

Via the germline V gene, CDR1 is MGHDK and CDR2 SYGVNS. The CDR3 has 16 amino acids, counting the end cysteine and phenylalanine. Only the CDR3 portion is preserved as DNA: 48 bases, with reading frame beginning at the first base. V trim: 4 bases; J trim: 4 bases; unmatched bases: 9. What the authors observed across the whole study: Rarefaction of sorted-subset datasets indicated incomplete sequencing despite the large sequencing depth. Sampling was restricted to blood, and TCR repertoires in tissue are likely to differ from TCR repertoires in blood. The small number of donors limited the genetic and exposure-history diversity represented. Estimated clonotype richness was generally larger for naive than for memory subsets. Pairwise subsampling indicated that sequencing depth was expected to affect the degree of clonotype sharing among donors. Higher generation probabilities were observed for clonotypes shared by all four sorted-subset donors than for non-shared clonotypes. Sharing across a few donors was observed for about 4.8% of naive CD4, about 4% of naive CD8, over 2% of memory CD4, and around 0.44% of memory CD8 clonotypes.

About this clone: Its cognate antigen has yet to be identified. There are no base qualities to consult, and no much larger clone falls within one base.

TCR CDR3 regions were amplified from genomic DNA by multiplex PCR using the deep immunoSEQ assay. Genomic DNA extracted from each cell subset was distributed evenly over all wells of several immunoSEQ 96-well plates, and each plate served as one replicate. For sorted subsets, approximately 210 ng genomic DNA, equal to 30,000 to 35,000 T cell genomes, was loaded into each replicate PCR. Purified libraries were measured with a Qubit 3.0 fluorometer, size-checked on a Bioanalyzer 2100, and measured again with the KAPA Library Quantification kit. Every immunoSEQ 96-well plate was sequenced on a separate single-read 150-cycle Illumina NextSeq 550 flow cell. In the source study's methods: Because the immunoSEQ output included only junctional sequences and no quality scores, the filtering could not be the same as the filtering used for full-length reads. To assign V/J genes and CDR3, sequences were annotated using PyIR, a Python wrapper for IgBLAST v1.9, with IMGT germline references. Reads were filtered out if the reads had weak V/J assignments (E-value above 1e-6), no CDR3, stop codons, out-of-frame junctions, or ambiguous translated residues. A V3J clonotype was defined by an identical inferred V gene, J gene, and CDR3 amino acid sequence. The percentage overlap between two repertoires was calculated by dividing the number of shared unique clonotypes by the size of the smaller repertoire. Three approaches were used to assess repertoire richness: RTK rarefaction, the Chao1 estimator, and Recon v2.1 estimates of unobserved clonotypes. OLGA was used to compute generation probabilities for all TCRbeta clonotypes that the gDNA method yielded from four donors. TCRdb's version of the immuneACCESS table is confined to in-frame rearrangements and falls short of the full clone set. An unresolved V gene accounts for under half of the shortfall where checked; the remainder is of unknown origin. That table is the source of V, J and clone size, and D and trimming were worked out from the DNA. This sample is represented by about 180,000 clones; just under 95% of them were singletons. The ten largest clones add up to 0.067% of the sample.

The donors were healthy, HIV-negative adults who had no recently reported acute infections or vaccinations. Every donor was a Caucasian adult living in Nashville, Tennessee, USA. CD4+ T cells were enriched by magnetic negative selection, after which naive cells were positively selected on CD45RA and the negative fraction was taken as the memory subset. After blood collection by leukapheresis, PBMCs were isolated using Ficoll-Histopaque density gradient centrifugation and then cryopreserved in the vapor phase of liquid nitrogen. Analytical flow cytometry was used to check the purity and quantity of every magnetically sorted T cell population. From each sorted fraction, genomic DNA was isolated and quantified by UV absorbance on a Nanodrop 2000c.

This receptor was identified in a woman aged 25 to 39 in good health. The chain joins TRBV25-1 to TRBJ2-1, with 8 bases aligning to TRBD1. Sequenced material: naive CD4+ T cells sorted from blood. Sample cell subset or site, as interpreted from the label and publication: CD45RA+ positively selected. The CDR3 protein sequence reads: CASSAGTGGRYNEQFF. The bases read TGTGCCAGCAGTGCCGGAACAGGGGGTCGGTACAATGAGCAGTTCTTC.